The 22 T cell receptor beta chains below come from one sample, sequenced in a study of spatial heterogeneity in lung cancer (dated by TCRdb to the late 2010s). The time point label here, explained by the study, means: blood at routine non-recurrence follow-up after resection. Library preparation employed 5' RACE. Sequenced using a NextSeq 500. The public reads were reprocessed in TCRdb via fastp at Q25 and MiXCR, keeping in-frame beta chains. Each entry merges the rows of one CDR3 protein and shows their most common DNA and genes. The table for this sample lists roughly 72,000 distinct CDR3 sequences; roughly 9% of them were counted only once. The ten largest clones capture 1.5% to 2% of the sample. The material was PBMCs, obtained at follow-up. The receptors originated from a female donor with early-stage non-small cell lung cancer.

Ten or more counts support this clonotype. The chain links TRBV6-6 to TRBJ2-4; perhaps TRBD2 as D (5 bases). The CDR3 contains 13 residues. The V gene lost 0 bases and the J gene lost 6 bases, with 6 bases spanning the gap. The germline CDR1 and CDR2 sequences are MNHNY and SVGAGI (reference sequence). The CDR3 coding sequence is TGTGCCAGCAGTTACTCCGCGGGAAACATTCAGTACTTC. Its protein is CASSYSAGNIQYF.

This sequence joins TRBV7-9 and TRBJ2-7, with TRBD2 identical over 10 bases. This CDR3 contains 15 residues. Germline V CDR1 and CDR2: SEHNR, FQNEAQ (reference sequence). The V segment lost 5 bases and the J segment 4 bases; nucleotides outside the gene matches: 8. CDR3 nucleotides: TGTGCCAGCAGCCAACGATCTAGCGGGAGTTACGAGCAGTACTTC. Its protein is CASSQRSSGSYEQYF.

This clonotype was seen many times. The chain recombines TRBV20-1 with TRBJ2-1; D may be TRBD1 or TRBD2 (5 bases each). V gave up 5 bases and J gave up 12 bases, with 23 bases separating them. CDR3 length: 14 amino acids. Looked up from germline, CDR1 is DFQATT and CDR2 is SNEGSKA (reference sequence). CDR3: CSARHPAQGGGQFF. The CDR3, as DNA: TGCAGTGCTCGCCACCCAGCCCAGGGTGGGGGGCAGTTCTTC.

At least ten counts were recorded for this clonotype. The rearrangement uses TRBV18 and TRBJ1-1; a possible D gene is TRBD1 (6 bases). Germline CDR1 reads KGHSH; CDR2 reads LQKENI. V was pared by 3 bases and J by 3 bases, with 14 bases between. The CDR3 sequence is 15 residues long. The CDR3, as DNA: TGTGCCAGCTCACCGAGTCAGGGGACGGACACTGAAGCTTTCTTT. Its protein product is CASSPSQGTDTEAFF.

Comment on this clonotype: Since a much larger clone is just one base distant, this may be a read error. V usage is TRBV10-1 and J usage is TRBJ2-7; 9 bases fit TRBD2. The length of the CDR3 is 15 residues. The germline CDR1 and CDR2 sequences are WNHNN and SYGVQD (reference sequence). The DNA for the CDR3 is TGCGCCAACAGTGATTTGGCGGGAGGGTCGGGGGAGCAGTACTTC. Translated, it gives CANSDLAGGSGEQYF.

V gene TRBV29-1 combines with J gene TRBJ2-5; 10 nucleotides line up with TRBD1. There are 14 residues in the CDR3. V gave up 4 bases and J gave up 4 bases; unmatched junction bases: 6. The germline V gene encodes CDR1 SQVTM and CDR2 ANQGSEA. The CDR3 DNA follows: TGCAGCGTTGTGACAGGGGGCCGGGGAGAGACCCAGTACTTC. Encoded protein: CSVVTGGRGETQYF. Drawing the rest from reference TRBV29-1 and TRBJ2-5, the complete variable domain is SAVISQKPSRDICQRGTSLTIQCQVDSQVTMMFWYRQQPGQSLTLIATANQGSEATYESGFVIDKFPISRPNLTFSTLTVSNMSPEDSSIYLCSVVTGGRGETQYFGPGTRLLVL.

This clonotype was detected only a few times. The rearrangement uses TRBV2 and TRBJ2-1; the D gene is possibly TRBD1 (6 bases). The CDR3 runs to 14 residues. The ends were cut back, 4 bases at V and 6 bases at J, with 13 bases in the middle. CDR1 SNHLY and CDR2 FYNNEI come from the germline V gene. Here the CDR3 reads CASSVRGSSNEQFF. The CDR3, as DNA: TGTGCCAGCAGTGTCAGGGGCTCTTCCAATGAGCAGTTCTTC.

This clonotype was recorded at least ten times. The rearrangement links TRBV3-1 to TRBJ1-2; D call uncertain. This CDR3 spans 13 amino acids. The germline V gene has CDR1 LGHDT and CDR2 YNNKEL (reference sequence). Deletions cut 4 bases from V and 3 bases from J, with 9 bases between. The CDR3 DNA reads TGTGCCAGCAGCCCGACGTTGGACTATGGCTACACCTTC. It translates to CASSPTLDYGYTF.

This clonotype was picked up many times. The V call is TRBV7-8, the J call TRBJ2-7; perhaps TRBD2 as D (6 bases). Germline CDR1 is SGHVS and CDR2 is FQNEAQ. V lost 1 base, J lost 3 bases, and 10 bases lay in between. The CDR3 covers 14 residues. The CDR3 region is CASSLGGAGYEQYF. CDR3 coding DNA: TGTGCCAGCAGCTTAGGGGGAGCGGGCTACGAGCAGTACTTC.

This clonotype was counted at least ten times. The chain uses TRBV4-1 and TRBJ2-7, with D tentatively TRBD2 (7 bases). This CDR3 comprises 14 residues. Germline CDR1 is MGHRA and CDR2 is YSYEKL. V lost 3 bases, J lost 5 bases, and 14 bases lay in between. CDR3 residues: CASSHNREGNEQYF. The CDR3 nucleotides read TGCGCCAGCAGCCATAACAGGGAGGGGAACGAGCAGTACTTC.

In this sample, this clonotype turned up a few times. The genes are TRBV15 and TRBJ1-5; no clear D. The CDR3 covers 15 residues. The ends were cut back, 0 bases at V and 0 bases at J, with 6 bases in the middle. Germline CDR1 reads LNHNV; CDR2 reads YYDKDF (reference sequence). DNA of the CDR3: TGTGCCACCAGCAGAGATCCGGATAGCAATCAGCCCCAGCATTTT. This sequence encodes CATSRDPDSNQPQHF.

This clonotype was observed many times. The chain recombines TRBV24-1 with TRBJ2-1; 10 bases line up with TRBD2. The germline CDR1 and CDR2 sequences are KGHDR and SFDVKD. The CDR3 runs 19 residues. With 0 bases clipped from V and 4 bases from J, the junction kept 11 bases outside the gene matches. CDR3: CATSDLQDGRAGGYNEQFF. The DNA of the CDR3 is TGTGCCACCAGTGATTTGCAGGACGGGCGAGCGGGAGGGTACAATGAGCAGTTCTTC.

This clonotype was seen a handful of times. The chain joins TRBV6-5 to TRBJ1-1; 12 bases are a match to TRBD1. Unmatched junction bases numbered 11, after V lost 6 bases and J lost 3 bases. CDR1 MNHEY and CDR2 SVGAGI come from the germline V gene. This CDR3 spans 17 amino acids. This CDR3 reads CASRKGTGGAAYTEAFF. The CDR3, as DNA: TGTGCCAGCAGGAAGGGGACAGGGGGCGCGGCGTACACTGAAGCTTTCTTT.

This clonotype was recorded many times. The chain combines TRBV18 with TRBJ1-1; no clear D. CDR3 length equals 13 residues. The germline CDR1 and CDR2 sequences are KGHSH and LQKENI. Deletions cut 4 bases from V and 5 bases from J, with 11 bases between. Written as DNA, the CDR3 is TGTGCCAGCTCACAGGACCAAGGGACTGAAGCTTTCTTT. It specifies CASSQDQGTEAFF.

Points on this clonotype: A read error may produce the germline difference seen at one junction end. The genes are TRBV4-1 and TRBJ1-5, with D perhaps TRBD1 (5 bases). Germline V gene lookup returns CDR1 MGHRA and CDR2 YSYEKL. This CDR3 region has 21 residues. CDR3 sequence (DNA): TGCGCCAGCAGCCAAGGGGGACTCCCCGGGCCCGGAGGGTATAGCAATCAGCCCCGGCATTTT. It specifies CASSQGGLPGPGGYSNQPRHF.

This chain connects TRBV7-9 to TRBJ1-1; possibly TRBD1 for D (6 bases). This CDR3 has 12 residues. Trimming took 11 bases from V and 4 from J, leaving 14 bases between them. In germline, CDR1 is SEHNR, CDR2 FQNEAQ (reference sequence). The CDR3 DNA sequence: TGTGCCCTGGGGGCGATATCCACTGAAGCTTTCTTT. This gives the protein CALGAISTEAFF. Supplemented by reference TRBV7-9 and TRBJ1-1, the full variable domain reads DTGVSQNPRHKITKRGQNVTFRCDPISEHNRLYWYRQTLGQGPEFLTYFQNEAQLEKSRLLSDRFSAERPKGSFSTLEIQRTEQGDSAMYLCALGAISTEAFFGQGTRLTVV.

The table lists this clonotype with many counts. The chain is built from TRBV27 and TRBJ1-1, with 7 positions matching TRBD1. Germline lookup yields CDR1 MNHEY and CDR2 SMNVEV (reference sequence). The CDR3 length is 14 residues. The junction had 2 bases not matched to a gene; V was cut back by 3 bases and J by 1 base. The CDR3 sequence: CASSLNRGNTEAFF. Here the CDR3 DNA reads TGTGCCAGCAGTTTGAACAGGGGGAACACTGAAGCTTTCTTT.

This clonotype occurred many times. The chain recombines TRBV20-1 with TRBJ2-1; 7 nucleotides agree with TRBD2. The germline gives CDR1 DFQATT, CDR2 SNEGSKA (reference sequence). The CDR3 consists of 13 residues. Trimming removed 7 bases from V and 2 bases from J; junction bases left unmatched: 5. CDR3 amino acids: CSVFSGAYNEQFF. For the CDR3, the DNA is TGCAGTGTGTTCAGCGGGGCCTACAATGAGCAGTTCTTC.

This clonotype was counted between two and nine times. The rearrangement uses TRBV18 and TRBJ1-1, with TRBD1 matching over 7 bases. Germline V gene lookup returns CDR1 KGHSH and CDR2 LQKENI. V was pared by 10 bases and J by 1 base, with 12 bases of the junction left unmatched. The CDR3 spans 15 residues. CDR3 coding DNA: TGTGCCACTAATCAAAAGGGACAGCAGAACACTGAAGCTTTCTTT. Translating it yields CATNQKGQQNTEAFF.

In this sample, this clonotype turned up many times. The rearrangement links TRBV27 to TRBJ2-7, with a weak D call TRBD1 (6 bases). CDR3 size: 14 residues. V shed 4 bases and J shed 2 bases, with 12 bases lying between them. Germline values: CDR1 MNHEY, CDR2 SMNVEV (reference sequence). In DNA, the CDR3 is TGTGCCAGCAGTTCAACAGGGAAACCCTACGAGCAGTACTTC. Its protein is CASSSTGKPYEQYF.

Many counts were recorded for this clonotype. This chain joins TRBV12-3 or TRBV12-4 and TRBJ2-2, with a tentative D call TRBD1 (5 bases). This CDR3 has 17 residues. V was pared by 5 bases and J by 1 base, with 17 bases between. CDR3 protein: CASSPTLGQGNTGELFF. In nucleotides, the CDR3 is TGTGCCAGCAGTCCCACCTTAGGGCAGGGGAACACCGGGGAGCTGTTTTTT.

In its sample, this clonotype was seen many times. The J gene is TRBJ1-5, the V gene TRBV2; D not resolved. V was cut by 1 base and J by 5 bases, with 9 bases left in between. Germline CDR1 reads SNHLY; CDR2 reads FYNNEI. This CDR3 has 14 amino acids. CDR3 nucleotides: TGTGCCAGCAGTGAAGGGGCGGTCTATCAGCCCCAGCATTTT. The encoded protein is CASSEGAVYQPQHF.